This record looks at one T cell receptor (beta chain) sequence and its context. Libraries were prepared by immunoSEQ multiplex PCR; TCRdb keeps only in-frame clonotypes and omits some of them. Among over 30,000 clones listed, almost 85% were seen once. This entry belongs to a study of sequential checkpoint blockade in melanoma. Study-level information: Randomization was 1:1 between first-line nivolumab→ipilimumab and ipilimumab→nivolumab.

The treatment here: randomized to nivolumab then ipilimumab (arm A) or the reverse (arm B). None of the patients previously received DNA-damaging chemotherapy. V was clipped by 3 bases and J by 11 bases, with 13 bases between them. The CDR3 covers 12 residues. Germline V gene lookup returns CDR1 WSHSY and CDR2 SAAADI. This specimen was CD8+ T cells sorted from blood (inferred from file names), taken from a patient given nivolumab and ipilimumab in sequence. The receptor was derived from a human donor with melanoma. The gene calls are TRBV10-2 and TRBJ1-1; D is uncertain. DNA for the CDR3: TGCGCCAGCAGTGACTCATACCTTGCGGCTTTCTTT. Its translation is CASSDSYLAAFF.